This T cell receptor (beta chain) was identified during a study of somatic mutations in cytotoxic T cells in rheumatoid arthritis. Study information: Patient blood (about 30 ml EDTA) was collected right after diagnosis, preceding any treatment. In some cases, T-cell populations stained with V beta antibodies were flow-sorted at nearly 100% purity, and these included V beta1+ cells sequenced for TCRB.

General study points: In about an eighth of the roughly 60 patients, the largest CD8+ clone exceeded 20% of CD8+ cells. Relative to age-matched healthy controls, rheumatoid arthritis patients did not differ significantly in CD8+ T-cell clonality.

The J segment lost 0 bases and the V segment lost 4 bases, leaving 5 bases of the junction unmatched. CDR3 length: 16 residues. Germline V gene data show CDR1 as LNHDA and CDR2 as SQIVND (reference sequence). TCRdb's table, derived via immunoSEQ multiplex PCR, lists solely in-frame clones and lacks some. The data hold 20,000 to 25,000 clones, with about four fifths observed a single time. A note on this clone: The antigen is unknown.

This TCR was sampled from an adult with rheumatoid arthritis. The chain uses TRBV19 and TRBJ2-3, with TRBD2 identical over 9 bases. Material for sequencing was CD8+ T cells sorted from blood. The CDR3 protein is CASSNKAGGSTDTQYF. CDR3 coding DNA: TGTGCCAGTAGTAACAAAGCGGGGGGAAGCACAGATACGCAGTATTTT.